This T cell receptor (beta chain) was sequenced for a study of T cell responses to AZD1222 COVID-19 vaccine. Study summary: Analysis merged second doses at about 4 or about 12 weeks.

Of note for this clone: What it binds is unknown.

TCRdb's table, derived via immunoSEQ multiplex PCR, lists solely in-frame clones and lacks some. The profile shows 240,000 or so clones, 80% to 95% of them singletons. Germline V gene data show CDR1 as SGHRS and CDR2 as YFSETQ. V lost 0 bases and J lost 3; bases outside the gene matches: 5. The CDR3 is made up of 16 amino acids. Regarding the study as a whole: Repertoires in all cases were sampled only once the peak T cell response had passed. An increase in Spike-specific TCR breadth and depth was observed after two AZD1222 doses.

The sample in question was peripheral blood, obtained on day 0 of AZD1222 vaccination. V gene TRBV5-1 combines with J gene TRBJ2-1, with 8 bases aligning to TRBD2. The sequence derives from an adult in good health. The CDR3 DNA sequence: TGCGCCAGCAGCTTGGCGGGAGGGCCTGGCTACAATGAGCAGTTCTTC. Translation gives CASSLAGGPGYNEQFF.